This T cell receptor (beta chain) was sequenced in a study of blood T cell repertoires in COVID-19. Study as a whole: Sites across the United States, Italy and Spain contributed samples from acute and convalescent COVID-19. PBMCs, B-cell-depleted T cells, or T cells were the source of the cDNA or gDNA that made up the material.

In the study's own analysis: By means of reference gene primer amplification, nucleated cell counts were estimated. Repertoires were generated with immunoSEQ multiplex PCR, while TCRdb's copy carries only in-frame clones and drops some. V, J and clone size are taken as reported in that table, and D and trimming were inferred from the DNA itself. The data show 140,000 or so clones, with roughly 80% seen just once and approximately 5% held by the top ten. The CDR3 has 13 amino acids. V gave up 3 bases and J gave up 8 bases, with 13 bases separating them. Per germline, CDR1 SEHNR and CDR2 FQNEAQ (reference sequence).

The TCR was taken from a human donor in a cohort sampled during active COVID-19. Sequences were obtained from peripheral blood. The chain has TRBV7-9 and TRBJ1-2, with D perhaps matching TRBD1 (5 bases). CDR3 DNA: TGTGCCAGCAGCTTGGGGGGATCGCGGGGCTACACCTTC. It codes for CASSLGGSRGYTF. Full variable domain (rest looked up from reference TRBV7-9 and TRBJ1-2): DTGVSQNPRHKITKRGQNVTFRCDPISEHNRLYWYRQTLGQGPEFLTYFQNEAQLEKSRLLSDRFSAERPKGSFSTLEIQRTEQGDSAMYLCASSLGGSRGYTFGSGTRLTVV.